This T cell receptor (beta chain) was found in a study of OX40 agonist ivuxolimab in advanced cancers. Regarding the research as a whole: The costimulatory receptor OX40 (CD134) was targeted by ivuxolimab, a fully human IgG2 agonistic monoclonal antibody. Prior anti-PD-1, anti-PD-L1 or anti-CTLA-4 therapy was permitted, and 30% to 45% of dose-escalation patients had received checkpoint inhibitors. In the dose-escalation cohort, around four fifths of patients were male, and the mean age was roughly 56 years with a range of roughly 20 to 85. Of the approximately 50 dose-escalation patients, hepatocellular carcinoma was present in around 19, melanoma in around 15, renal cell carcinoma in 9 and head and neck cancer in 9. Partial responses occurred in three dose-escalation patients, of whom one had hepatocellular carcinoma and two had cutaneous melanoma. The point of sequencing TCRbeta in the periphery was to test whether ivuxolimab changed TCR sequence diversity and drove clonal T-cell expansion. The paper reports the monotherapy dose-escalation portion (N = 52 patients) of the phase I ivuxolimab trial. Intravenous ivuxolimab was administered to patients every 2 weeks at six dose levels: 0.01, 0.1, 0.3, 1.5, 3 and 10 mg/kg.

Study-wide findings and limitations: Clonal expansion of both CD4+ and CD8+ blood T cells was observed from baseline to week 6 at doses 0.1 to 3.0 mg/kg. The antigen specificity of the clonally expanded peripheral T cells was not determined. After ivuxolimab, CD8+ T cells had more expanded clones than CD4+ T cells on average. Partial responders in the 0.1-3.0 mg/kg groups had among the lowest normalized peripheral clonal expansion, especially among CD8+ T cells. Low levels of normalized T-cell clonal expansion were also seen in some patients who did not respond.

Genomic DNA was isolated from the sorted cells so that the TCRbeta CDR3 region could be sequenced. TCRbeta CDR3 regions were sequenced using the immunoSEQ Assay. As stored in TCRdb, this immuneACCESS dataset retains in-frame rearrangements with V and J assigned. A fraction of the clones does not appear; measured against another copy, unresolved V genes explain less than half of the discrepancy, and the remainder lacks a known reason. This sample holds about 50,000 clones; roughly three quarters were observed only once. Of the sample, about 7.7% is held by the ten largest clones. Comments on this clone: Its target antigen remains unknown. The input lacks base qualities; no much larger clone sits a single base away.

The germline V gene provides CDR1 SGHDT and CDR2 YYEEEE. The CDR3 runs 13 amino acids, cysteine and phenylalanine included. Just the 39-base CDR3 DNA is kept, in frame starting at base 1. Cut back by 0 bases and 8 bases, the V and J ends lie 11 bases apart. The trial excluded patients who had a history of autoimmune disease or were on systemic immunosuppression. Peripheral blood for TCR sequencing was drawn from every dose cohort at baseline, at cycle 4 day 1 and at cycle 7 day 1. Samples were obtained from an open-label, multicenter, first-in-human phase I dose-escalation trial of ivuxolimab. Adults with locally advanced or metastatic melanoma, renal cell, hepatocellular, or head and neck squamous cell carcinoma were enrolled in the trial. Before TCR sequencing, CD4+ and CD8+ T cells were separately sorted from peripheral blood.

This sequence was found in an adult with an advanced solid tumor such as melanoma, head and neck, liver or kidney cancer. Recombination connected TRBV5-6 to TRBJ1-2; perhaps TRBD1 is the D gene, with 6 bases matching. The sequencing used CD4+ or CD8+ T cells sorted from blood, collected in a trial of the OX40 agonist ivuxolimab. CDR3 reads: CASSLAGAGGYTF. The nucleotide sequence is TGTGCCAGCAGCTTGGCGGGGGCCGGGGGCTACACCTTC.